The clone carrying this T cell receptor (beta chain) was detected only a few times. Its antigen is unknown. The CDR3 contains 14 residues. V lost 2 bases to trimming and J lost 2 bases, with 7 bases between them. Germline V gives CDR1 SNHLY, CDR2 FYNNEI. The entry originates in a study of beta chain features in type 1 diabetes. About the research overall: The patient and healthy donor groups were comparable for age, gender and cell yields.

Reverse transcribing all isolated RNA meant expressed TCRB transcripts were sequenced. Naive, central memory and regulatory T cell samples came to a mean of approximately 4 million reads. Sequencing was performed with immunoSEQ multiplex PCR; in TCRdb, only in-frame clones are kept and a portion is missing. This table holds nearly 700,000 clones, around an eighth found once. General study findings and limits: Patients with Type 1 diabetes showed moderately but significantly shorter TCRB CDR3s in all four CD4+ subsets. Whether HLA type influences TCRB rearrangement remained unresolved here.

The clonotype was recovered from a man between 18 and 35 years old with type 1 diabetes. The specimen sequenced was naive CD4+ T cells from blood. V and J are TRBV2 and TRBJ1-5, with D hard to call. The CDR3 protein is CASSETDRNQPQHF. In DNA form, the CDR3 reads TGTGCCAGCAGTGAAACGGACCGCAATCAGCCCCAGCATTTT.